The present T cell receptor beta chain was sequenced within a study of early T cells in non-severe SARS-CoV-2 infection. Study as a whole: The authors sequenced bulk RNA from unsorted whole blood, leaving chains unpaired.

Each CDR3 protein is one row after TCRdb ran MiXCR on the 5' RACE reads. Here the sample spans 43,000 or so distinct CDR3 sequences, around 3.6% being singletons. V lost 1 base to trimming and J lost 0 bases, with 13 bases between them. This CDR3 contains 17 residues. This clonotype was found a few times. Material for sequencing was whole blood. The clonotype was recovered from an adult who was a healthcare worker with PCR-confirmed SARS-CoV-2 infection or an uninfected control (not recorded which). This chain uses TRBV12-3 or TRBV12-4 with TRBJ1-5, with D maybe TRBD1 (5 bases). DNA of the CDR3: TGTGCCAGCAGTTTAGGGCCAGTAGGGGATAGCAATCAGCCCCAGCATTTT. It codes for CASSLGPVGDSNQPQHF.